This T cell receptor beta chain was documented in a study of blood T cell repertoires in COVID-19. Across the study: Sites across the United States, Italy and Spain contributed samples from acute and convalescent COVID-19. Nucleic acid was either cDNA or gDNA, and it came from T cells, B-cell-depleted T cells, or PBMCs.

V dropped 5 bases and J dropped 3; count of bases not matched to a gene: 13. Per the germline V gene, CDR1 is SEHNR and CDR2 is FQNEAQ (reference sequence). This CDR3 has 16 amino acids. It was during active infection that Seattle patients were enrolled and then longitudinally followed. Under the authors' procedure: Amplification of reference gene primers was used by the study to estimate nucleated cell counts. Measured with immunoSEQ multiplex PCR; TCRdb has only the in-frame clones, and not every one. The V and J calls and the clone size are those of that table, but D and trimming were determined from the DNA. The table records under 250,000 clones, approximately 90% of them present only once. This clone was seen only a few times.

Sequenced: peripheral blood. V gene TRBV7-9 combines with J gene TRBJ2-7; 7 bases match TRBD1. The TCR sequence derives from a man aged 60 to 69 with COVID-19, enrolled during active disease. The CDR3 DNA reads TGTGCCAGCAGCATTGGACAGGACGCTCTCTTCTACGAGCAGTACTTC. Its protein is CASSIGQDALFYEQYF. Using reference TRBV7-9 and TRBJ2-7 for the parts outside the CDR3, the full variable domain is DTGVSQNPRHKITKRGQNVTFRCDPISEHNRLYWYRQTLGQGPEFLTYFQNEAQLEKSRLLSDRFSAERPKGSFSTLEIQRTEQGDSAMYLCASSIGQDALFYEQYFGPGTRLTVT.